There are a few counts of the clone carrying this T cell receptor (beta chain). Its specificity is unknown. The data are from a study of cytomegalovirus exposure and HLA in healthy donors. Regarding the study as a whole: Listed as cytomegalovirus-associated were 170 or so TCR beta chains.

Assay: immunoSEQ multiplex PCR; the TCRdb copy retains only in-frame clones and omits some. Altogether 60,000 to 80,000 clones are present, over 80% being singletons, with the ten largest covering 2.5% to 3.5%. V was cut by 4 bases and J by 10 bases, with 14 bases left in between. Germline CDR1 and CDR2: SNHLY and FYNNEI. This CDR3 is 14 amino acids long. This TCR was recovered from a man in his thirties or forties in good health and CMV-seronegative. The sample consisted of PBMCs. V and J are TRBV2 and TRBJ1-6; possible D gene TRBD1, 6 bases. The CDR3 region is CASSVDRKDSPLHF. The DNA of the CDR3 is TGTGCCAGCAGTGTGGACAGAAAGGACTCACCCCTCCACTTT.